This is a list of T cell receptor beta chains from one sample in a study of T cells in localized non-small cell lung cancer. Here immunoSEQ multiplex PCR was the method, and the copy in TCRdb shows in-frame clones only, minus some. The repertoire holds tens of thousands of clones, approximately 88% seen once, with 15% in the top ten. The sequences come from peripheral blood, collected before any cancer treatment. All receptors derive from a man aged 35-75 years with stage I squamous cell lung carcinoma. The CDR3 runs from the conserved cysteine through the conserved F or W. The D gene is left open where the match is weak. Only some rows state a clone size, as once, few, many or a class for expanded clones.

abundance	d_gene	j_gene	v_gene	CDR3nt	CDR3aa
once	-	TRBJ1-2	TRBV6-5	TGTGCCAGCAGTTACTTCGGACAGGGCTACACCTTC	CASSYFGQGYTF
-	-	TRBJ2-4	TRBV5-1	TGCGCCAGCAGCCCGGGTGGTGGGGACGAAAACATTCAGTACTTC	CASSPGGGDENIQYF
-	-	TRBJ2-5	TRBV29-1	TGCAGCGTTTTCGAGGGAAAAGAGACCCAGTACTTC	CSVFEGKETQYF
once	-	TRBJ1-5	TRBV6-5	TGTGCCAGCAGTTTTTATAGCAATCAGCCCCAGCATTTT	CASSFYSNQPQHF
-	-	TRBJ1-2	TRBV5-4	TGTGCCAGCCAATATCCAGGCGAACCCTATGGCTACACCTTC	CASQYPGEPYGYTF
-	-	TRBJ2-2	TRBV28	TGTGCCAGCAGACGGACCGCTGGGGGGACCGGGGAGCTGTTTTTT	CASRRTAGGTGELFF
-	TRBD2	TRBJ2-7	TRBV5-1	TGCGCCAGCAGCTTAAGGCTTCGGGGAGCGAGCGGGGCCTCCTACGAGCAGTACTTC	CASSLRLRGASGASYEQYF
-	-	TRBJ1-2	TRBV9	TGTGCCAGCAGCGGCCACAGGGCTTGGGGCTACACCTTC	CASSGHRAWGYTF
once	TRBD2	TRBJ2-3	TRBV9	TGTGCCAGCAGCGTAGCTAGCGGGGGGGCCCCAGATACGCAGTATTTT	CASSVASGGAPDTQYF
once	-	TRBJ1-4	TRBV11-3	TGTGCCAGCAACCCCTATGTGTTCAGTGAAAAACTGTTTTTT	CASNPYVFSEKLFF
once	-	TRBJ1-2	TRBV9	TGTGCCAGCAGCCTCCAGGTGGGGCAGAACTATGGCTACACCTTC	CASSLQVGQNYGYTF
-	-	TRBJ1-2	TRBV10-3	TGTGCCATCAGTGAGTATGCGAGGGGTGGCTACACCTTC	CAISEYARGGYTF
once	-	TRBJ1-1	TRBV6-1	TGTGCCAGCAGACGACAGTACACTGAAGCTTTCTTT	CASRRQYTEAFF
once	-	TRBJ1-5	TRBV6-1	TGTGCCAGCAGTGGGACAGTAACTATTCAGCCCCAGCATTTT	CASSGTVTIQPQHF
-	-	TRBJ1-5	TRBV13	TGTGCCAGCAGCTCTCGGCAGGGGAGGGACGGCCAAGGAGGACAGCCCCAGCATTTT	CASSSRQGRDGQGGQPQHF
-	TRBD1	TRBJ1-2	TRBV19	TGTGCCAGTAGTATCCCCGTGGACAGGGAAGATGGCTACACCTTC	CASSIPVDREDGYTF
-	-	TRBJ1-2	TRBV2	TGTGCCAGCAGTGAAGAGTACAGCTATGGCTACACCTTC	CASSEEYSYGYTF
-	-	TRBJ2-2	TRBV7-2	TGTGCCAGCAGCTTAGTAGTTGTAACCGGGGAGCTGTTTTTT	CASSLVVVTGELFF
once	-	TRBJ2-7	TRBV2	TGTGCCAGTCACTTGGACGGTCGTGGGGAGCAGTACTTC	CASHLDGRGEQYF
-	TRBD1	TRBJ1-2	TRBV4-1	TGCGCCAGCAGCCAAACGGGACAGGTCTCTGGCTACACCTTC	CASSQTGQVSGYTF
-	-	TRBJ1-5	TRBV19	TGTGCCAGTAGTATCCCGGGGAGGGGGAGCAATCAGCCCCAGCATTTT	CASSIPGRGSNQPQHF
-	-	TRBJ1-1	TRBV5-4	TGTGCCAGCAGCCGAGATTCCCCGGGGAAGGGGAACACTGAAGCTTTCTTT	CASSRDSPGKGNTEAFF
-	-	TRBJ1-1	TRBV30	TGTGCCTGTACTAAAGGGGCTAACACTGAAGCTTTCTTT	CACTKGANTEAFF
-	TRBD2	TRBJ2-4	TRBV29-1	TGCAGCGTTGATGTTAGCGGGGGGCGGGACATTCAGTACTTC	CSVDVSGGRDIQYF
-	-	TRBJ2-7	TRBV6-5	TGTGCCAGCCAAAAAGGCTACGAGCAGTACTTC	CASQKGYEQYF
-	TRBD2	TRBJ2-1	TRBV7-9	TGTGCCAGCTTGAAATGGGCTAGCGGGGGGAATGAGCAGTTCTTC	CASLKWASGGNEQFF
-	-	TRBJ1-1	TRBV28	TGTGCCAGCAGTTTAGGGGGGCCCAACACTGAAGCTTTCTTT	CASSLGGPNTEAFF
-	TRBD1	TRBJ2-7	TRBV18	TGTGCCAGCTCGACGGACAGGGGGCCGTACGAGCAGTACTTC	CASSTDRGPYEQYF
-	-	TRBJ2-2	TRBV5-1	TGCGCCAGCAGCTTGCAGGGCACCGGGGAGCTGTTTTTT	CASSLQGTGELFF